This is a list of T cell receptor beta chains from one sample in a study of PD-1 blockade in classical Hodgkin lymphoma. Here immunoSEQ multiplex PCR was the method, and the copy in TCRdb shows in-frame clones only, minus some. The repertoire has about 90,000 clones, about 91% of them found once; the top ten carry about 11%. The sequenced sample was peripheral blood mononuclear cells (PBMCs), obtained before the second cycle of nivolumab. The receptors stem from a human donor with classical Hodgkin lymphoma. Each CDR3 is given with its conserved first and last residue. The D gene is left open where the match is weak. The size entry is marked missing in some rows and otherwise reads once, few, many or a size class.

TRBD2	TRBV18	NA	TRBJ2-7	CASSPILAGGYEQYF	TGTGCCAGCTCACCCATACTAGCGGGGGGCTACGAGCAGTACTTC
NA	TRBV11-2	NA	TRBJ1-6	CASSLGLDRPRAPLHF	TGTGCCAGCAGCTTAGGACTTGACAGGCCCAGGGCACCCCTCCACTTT
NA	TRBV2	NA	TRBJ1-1	CASRGGMNTEAFF	TGTGCCAGCAGAGGGGGAATGAACACTGAAGCTTTCTTT
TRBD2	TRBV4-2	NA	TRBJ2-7	CASSQDGGGTSGSYEQYF	TGTGCCAGCAGCCAAGATGGGGGGGGGACTAGCGGGTCCTACGAGCAGTACTTC
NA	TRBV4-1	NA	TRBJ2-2	CASSQEGSNTGELFF	TGCGCCAGCAGCCAAGAAGGCTCGAACACCGGGGAGCTGTTTTTT
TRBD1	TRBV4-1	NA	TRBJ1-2	CASSPQGAGGYTF	TGCGCCAGCAGCCCACAGGGGGCAGGTGGCTACACCTTC
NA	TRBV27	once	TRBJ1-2	CASSLIPDGHYGYTF	TGTGCCAGCAGTTTAATTCCGGACGGCCACTATGGCTACACCTTC
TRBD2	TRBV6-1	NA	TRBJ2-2	CASSIGGAGELFF	TGTGCCAGCAGCATCGGGGGGGCCGGGGAGCTGTTTTTT
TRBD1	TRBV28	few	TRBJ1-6	CASSLGQGVSPLHF	TGTGCCAGCAGTTTAGGTCAGGGGGTTTCACCCCTCCACTTT
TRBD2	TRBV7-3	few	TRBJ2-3	CASSTGTSGSWTDTQYF	TGTGCCAGCAGCACCGGGACTAGCGGGAGTTGGACAGATACGCAGTATTTT
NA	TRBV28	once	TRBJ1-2	CASRTLYRDLMDYGYTF	TGTGCCAGCAGAACTCTCTACCGGGACTTAATGGACTATGGCTACACCTTC
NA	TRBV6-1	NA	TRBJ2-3	CASSTRSAGDTQYF	TGTGCCAGCAGTACGAGGTCCGCCGGGGATACGCAGTATTTT
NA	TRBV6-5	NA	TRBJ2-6	CASQYSGANVLTF	TGTGCCAGCCAGTACTCTGGGGCCAACGTCCTGACTTTC
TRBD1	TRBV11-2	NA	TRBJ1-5	CASSLGQGRQPQHF	TGTGCCAGCAGCCTAGGACAGGGGAGACAGCCCCAGCATTTT
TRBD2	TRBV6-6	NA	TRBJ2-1	CASSYQTSGRKGEQFF	TGTGCCAGCAGTTACCAAACTAGCGGGAGGAAGGGTGAGCAGTTCTTC
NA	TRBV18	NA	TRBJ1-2	CASSPPYSNYGYTF	TGTGCCAGCTCCCCACCTTACAGCAACTATGGCTACACCTTC
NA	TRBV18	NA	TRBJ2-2	CASSPGTANTGELFF	TGTGCCAGCTCACCCGGGACGGCGAACACCGGGGAGCTGTTTTTT
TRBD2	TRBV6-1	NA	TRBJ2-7	CASRRESSGAYEQYF	TGTGCCAGCAGACGGGAGTCTAGCGGGGCCTACGAGCAGTACTTC
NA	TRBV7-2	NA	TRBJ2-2	CASSLEQGIGELFF	TGTGCCAGCAGCTTAGAACAGGGTATCGGGGAGCTGTTTTTT
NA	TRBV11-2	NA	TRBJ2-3	CASSYEPEADTQYF	TGTGCCAGCAGCTACGAGCCTGAGGCAGATACGCAGTATTTT
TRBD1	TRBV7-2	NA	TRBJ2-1	CASSFSDRDYNEQFF	TGTGCCAGCAGCTTCTCGGACAGGGACTACAATGAGCAGTTCTTC
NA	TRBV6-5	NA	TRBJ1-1	CASRLTGNTEAFF	TGTGCCAGCAGGCTAACAGGGAACACTGAAGCTTTCTTT
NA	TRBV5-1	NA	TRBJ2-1	CASSLEVAAYNEQFF	TGCGCCAGCAGCTTGGAAGTAGCGGCCTACAATGAGCAGTTCTTC
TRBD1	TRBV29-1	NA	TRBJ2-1	CSVETRQGSSYNEQFF	TGCAGCGTTGAAACCCGACAGGGAAGCTCCTACAATGAGCAGTTCTTC
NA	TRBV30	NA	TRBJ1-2	CAWKRGPYKGQGGYTF	TGTGCCTGGAAACGTGGACCCTACAAGGGGCAGGGTGGCTACACCTTC
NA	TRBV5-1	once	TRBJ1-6	CASSLGQDSPLHF	TGCGCCAGCAGCTTGGGGCAGGATTCACCCCTCCACTTT
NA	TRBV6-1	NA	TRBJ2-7	CASSEIHEQYF	TGTGCCAGCAGTGAAATACACGAGCAGTACTTC
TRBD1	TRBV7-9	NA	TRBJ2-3	CASSRDRGADTQYF	TGTGCCAGCAGTCGGGACAGGGGTGCAGATACGCAGTATTTT